This entry concerns a single TCR beta chain. Method: immunoSEQ multiplex PCR; TCRdb's copy keeps in-frame clones and lacks some. The sample has 40,000 to 45,000 clones, roughly nine tenths seen once. These data belong to a study of T cell changes during pregnancy in multiple sclerosis. The CDR3 length is 16 residues. Germline values: CDR1 MNHEY, CDR2 SMNVEV (reference sequence). Trimming cost V 5 bases and J 5 bases; bases outside gene matches: 15. This TCR was sampled from a female donor with multiple sclerosis, enrolled in a pregnancy study. The rearrangement uses TRBV27 and TRBJ2-7, with 7 bases aligning to TRBD1. This specimen consisted of CD4+ T cells from peripheral blood mononuclear cells, obtained in the first trimester of pregnancy. CDR3 nucleotide sequence: TGTGCCAGCAGTCAACAGGGACAGACAACCTTCGACGAGCAGTACTTC. Translation: CASSQQGQTTFDEQYF.